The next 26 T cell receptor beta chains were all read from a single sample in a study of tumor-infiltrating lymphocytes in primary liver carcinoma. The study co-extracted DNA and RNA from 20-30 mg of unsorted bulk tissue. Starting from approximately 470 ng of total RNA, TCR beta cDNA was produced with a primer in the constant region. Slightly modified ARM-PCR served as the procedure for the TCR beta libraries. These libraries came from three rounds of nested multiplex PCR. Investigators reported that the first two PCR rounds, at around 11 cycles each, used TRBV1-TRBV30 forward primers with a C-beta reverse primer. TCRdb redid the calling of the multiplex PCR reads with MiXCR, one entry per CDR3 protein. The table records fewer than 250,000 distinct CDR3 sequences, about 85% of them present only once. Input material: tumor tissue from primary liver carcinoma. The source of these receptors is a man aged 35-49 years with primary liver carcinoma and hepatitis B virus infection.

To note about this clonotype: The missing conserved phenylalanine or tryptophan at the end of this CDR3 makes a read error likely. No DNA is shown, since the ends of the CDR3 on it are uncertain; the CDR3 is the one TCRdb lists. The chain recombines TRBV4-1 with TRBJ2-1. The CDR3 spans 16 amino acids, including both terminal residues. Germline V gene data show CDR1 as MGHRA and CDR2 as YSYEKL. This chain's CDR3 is CASSQDRTPSYNERFS.

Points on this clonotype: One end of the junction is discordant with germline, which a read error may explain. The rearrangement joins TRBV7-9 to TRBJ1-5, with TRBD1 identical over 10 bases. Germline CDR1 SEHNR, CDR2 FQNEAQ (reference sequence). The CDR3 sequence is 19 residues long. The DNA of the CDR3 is TGTGACAGCAGGGAAACGAGGGACAGGGGCGAATATAGCAATCAGCCCCAGCATTTT. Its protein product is CDSRETRDRGEYSNQPQHF.

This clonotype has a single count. In DNA form, the CDR3 reads TGTGCCAGCTGTTGGGGAGCAGAAGCTTTCTTT. This codes for CASCWGAEAFF. This chain joins TRBV6-2 or TRBV6-3 and TRBJ1-1; D not resolved. Germline V gene sequence: CDR1 MNHEY, CDR2 SVGEGT. This CDR3 comprises 11 residues. Trimming stripped 8 bases from V and 8 bases from J, with 12 bases between.

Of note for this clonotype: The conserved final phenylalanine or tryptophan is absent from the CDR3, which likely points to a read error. The CDR3 region is CASSRRQGGTDMQYL. The DNA of the CDR3 is TGCGCCAGTAGCCGCCGACAGGGGGGGACAGATATGCAGTATCTT. The chain has TRBV4-3 and TRBJ2-3; 9 bases fit TRBD1. CDR3 size: 15 residues. Germline CDR1 reads LGHNA; CDR2 reads YSLEER.

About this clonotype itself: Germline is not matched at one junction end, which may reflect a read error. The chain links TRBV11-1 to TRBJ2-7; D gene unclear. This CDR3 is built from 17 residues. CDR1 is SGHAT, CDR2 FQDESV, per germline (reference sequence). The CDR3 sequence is CASSLGPAGENSCEQYF. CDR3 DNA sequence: TGTGCCAGCAGCTTAGGGCCGGCAGGTGAAAACTCCTGCGAGCAGTACTTC.

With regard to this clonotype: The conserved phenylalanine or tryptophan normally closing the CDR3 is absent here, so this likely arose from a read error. The CDR3 loop reads CASTALRGPQHV. DNA of the CDR3: TGTGCCAGCACAGCTCTCAGGGGGCCCCAGCATGTT. This chain links TRBV28 with TRBJ1-5; a weak D match, TRBD1 (6 bases). The ends were cut back, 7 bases at V and 9 bases at J, with 13 bases in the middle. This CDR3 contains 12 residues. Germline CDR1 reads MDHEN; CDR2 reads SYDVKM.

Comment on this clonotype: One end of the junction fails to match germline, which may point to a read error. The CDR3 here is CVSSLDGGLINDQFF. DNA of the CDR3: TGTGTCAGCAGCTTAGATGGGGGACTAATCAATGATCAGTTCTTC. This rearrangement joins TRBV11-2 to TRBJ2-1, with 7 bases identical to TRBD2. The length of the CDR3 is 15 residues. The V gene's germline CDR1 is SGHAT and CDR2 FQNNGV.

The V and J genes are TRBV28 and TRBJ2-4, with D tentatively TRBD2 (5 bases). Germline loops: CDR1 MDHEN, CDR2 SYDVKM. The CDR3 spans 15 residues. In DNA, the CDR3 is TGTGTCACCCTCCAGGTCGGTGGAGGAGTAAACATTCAGTACTTC. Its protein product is CVTLQVGGGVNIQYF.

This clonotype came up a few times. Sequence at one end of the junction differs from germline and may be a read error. For the CDR3, the DNA is TGCGCCAGCAGCCTCCTAGGGGTAGGGAACGAGCAATACTTC. This sequence encodes CASSLLGVGNEQYF. The J gene is TRBJ2-7, the V gene TRBV4-1; possible D gene TRBD1, 5 bases. CDR3 size: 14 residues. Per the germline V gene, CDR1 is MGHRA and CDR2 is YSYEKL.

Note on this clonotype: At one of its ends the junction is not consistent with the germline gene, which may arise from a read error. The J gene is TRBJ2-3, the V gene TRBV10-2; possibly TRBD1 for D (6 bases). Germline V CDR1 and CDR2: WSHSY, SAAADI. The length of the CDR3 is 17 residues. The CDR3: CASSELQGLVSTHTRYF. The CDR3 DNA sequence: TGCGCCAGCAGTGAGTTACAGGGATTAGTTAGCACACATACGCGGTATTTT.

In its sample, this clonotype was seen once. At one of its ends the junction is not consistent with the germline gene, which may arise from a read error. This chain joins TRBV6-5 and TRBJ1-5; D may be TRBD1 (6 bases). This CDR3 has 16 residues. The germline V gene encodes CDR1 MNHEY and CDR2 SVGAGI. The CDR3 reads CASIYRPDRSSQPQHF. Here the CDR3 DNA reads TGTGCCAGCATTTACCGACCGGACAGAAGCAGTCAGCCCCAGCATTTT.

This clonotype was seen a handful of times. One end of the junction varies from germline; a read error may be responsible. The CDR3 DNA reads TGTAGCGTTGAAGACTACAGGGGAAGGATCGGGGAGCTGTTTTTT. Translated: CSVEDYRGRIGELFF. The J gene is TRBJ2-2, the V gene TRBV29-1, with 7 bases fitting TRBD1. The CDR3 runs 15 residues. In germline, CDR1 is SQVTM, CDR2 ANQGSEA.

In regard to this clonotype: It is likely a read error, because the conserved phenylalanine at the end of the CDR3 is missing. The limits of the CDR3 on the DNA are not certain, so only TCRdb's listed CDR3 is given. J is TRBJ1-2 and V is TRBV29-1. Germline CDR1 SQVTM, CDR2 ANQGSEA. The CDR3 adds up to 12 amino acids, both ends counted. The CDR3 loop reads CSGRGLNYGYSL.

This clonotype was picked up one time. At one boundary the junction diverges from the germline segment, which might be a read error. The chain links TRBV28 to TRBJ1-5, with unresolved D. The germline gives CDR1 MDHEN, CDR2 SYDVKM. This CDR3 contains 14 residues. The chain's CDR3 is CASSLQWATQSQHF. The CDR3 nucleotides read TGTGCCAGCAGTTTACAGTGGGCAACTCAGTCCCAGCATTTT.

The CDR3 spells CASSREEGSIQYF. CDR3 sequence (DNA): TGCGCCAGCAGCCGAGAAGAGGGCAGTATTCAGTACTTC. The chain links TRBV4-3 to TRBJ2-4, with a tentative D call TRBD2 (5 bases). The CDR3 covers 13 residues. V lost 4 bases and J lost 10, with 14 bases in between. The germline CDR1 and CDR2 sequences are LGHNA and YSLEER.

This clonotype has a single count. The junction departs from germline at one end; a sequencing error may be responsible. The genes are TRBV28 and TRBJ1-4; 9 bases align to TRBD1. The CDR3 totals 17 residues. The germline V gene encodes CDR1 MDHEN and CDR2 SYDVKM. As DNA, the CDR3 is TGTGCCAGCAGTCACCAGGACAGGGGTCCTGCTATCGTAAAACTGTTATTT. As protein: CASSHQDRGPAIVKLLF.

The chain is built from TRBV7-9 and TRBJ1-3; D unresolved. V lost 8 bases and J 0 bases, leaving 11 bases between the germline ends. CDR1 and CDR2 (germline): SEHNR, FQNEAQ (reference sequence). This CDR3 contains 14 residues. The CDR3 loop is CASRVGSSGNTIYF. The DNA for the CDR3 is TGTGCCAGCCGTGTCGGGAGCTCTGGAAACACCATATATTTT.

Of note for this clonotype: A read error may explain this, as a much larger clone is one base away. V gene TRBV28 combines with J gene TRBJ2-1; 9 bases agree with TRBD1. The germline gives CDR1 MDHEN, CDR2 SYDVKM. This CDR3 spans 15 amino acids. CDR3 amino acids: CASTTNRGRVGEQLF. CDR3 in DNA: TGTGCCAGCACTACAAACAGGGGGCGGGTAGGTGAGCAGTTGTTC.

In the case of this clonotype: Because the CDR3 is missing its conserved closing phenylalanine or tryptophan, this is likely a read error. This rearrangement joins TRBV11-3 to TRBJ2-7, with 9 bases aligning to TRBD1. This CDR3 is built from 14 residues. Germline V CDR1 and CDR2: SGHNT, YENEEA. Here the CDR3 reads CATRQGVTLYEQYL. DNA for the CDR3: TGTGCTACTCGACAGGGGGTGACTTTGTATGAGCAGTACTTA.

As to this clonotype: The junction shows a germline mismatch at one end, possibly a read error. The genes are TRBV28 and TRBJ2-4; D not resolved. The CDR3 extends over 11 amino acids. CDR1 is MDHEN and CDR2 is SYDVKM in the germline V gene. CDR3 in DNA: TGTACCAGCAGTTCGGTACTTATTAAGTACTTC. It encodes CTSSSVLIKYF.

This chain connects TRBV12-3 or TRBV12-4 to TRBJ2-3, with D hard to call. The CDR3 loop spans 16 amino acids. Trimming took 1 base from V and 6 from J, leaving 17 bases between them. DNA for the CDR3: TGTGCCAGCAGTTTAGATTCCAGCTGGAACACGGATACGCAGTATTTT. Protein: CASSLDSSWNTDTQYF.

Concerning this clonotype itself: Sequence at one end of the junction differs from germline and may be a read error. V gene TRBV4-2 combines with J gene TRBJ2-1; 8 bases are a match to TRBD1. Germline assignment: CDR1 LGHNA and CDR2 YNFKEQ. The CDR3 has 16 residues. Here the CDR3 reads CANSHAGGQANNEQFF. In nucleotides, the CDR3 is TGTGCCAACAGCCACGCAGGGGGACAGGCGAACAATGAGCAGTTCTTC.

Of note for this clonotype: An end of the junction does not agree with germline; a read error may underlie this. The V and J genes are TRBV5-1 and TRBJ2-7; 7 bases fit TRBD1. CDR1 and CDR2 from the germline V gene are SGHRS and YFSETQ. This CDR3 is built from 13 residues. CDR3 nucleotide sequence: TGCGCCAGCAGCTCCACAGGGGCCGACGAGCGGTACTTC. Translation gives CASSSTGADERYF.

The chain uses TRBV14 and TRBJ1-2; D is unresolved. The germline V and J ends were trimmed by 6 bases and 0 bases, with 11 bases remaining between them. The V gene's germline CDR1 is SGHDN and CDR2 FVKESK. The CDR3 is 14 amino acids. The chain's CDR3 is CASSTDMSNYGYTF. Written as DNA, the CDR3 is TGTGCCAGCAGTACCGACATGTCTAACTATGGCTACACCTTC.

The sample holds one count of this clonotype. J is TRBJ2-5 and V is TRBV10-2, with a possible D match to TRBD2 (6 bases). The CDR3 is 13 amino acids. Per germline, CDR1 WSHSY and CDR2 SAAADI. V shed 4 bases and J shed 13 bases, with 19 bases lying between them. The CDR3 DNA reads TGCGCCAGCAGTGTGAGGAGGGCAGAGACTCGGTACTTC. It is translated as CASSVRRAETRYF.

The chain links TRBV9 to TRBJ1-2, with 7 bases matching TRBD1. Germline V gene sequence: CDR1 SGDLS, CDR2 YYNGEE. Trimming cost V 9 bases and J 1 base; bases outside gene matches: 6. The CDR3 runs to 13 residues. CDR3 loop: CATTGPLNYGYTF. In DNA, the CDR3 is TGTGCCACGACAGGGCCCCTTAACTATGGCTACACCTTC.